This T cell receptor (beta chain) was captured by sequencing in a study of shared clonotypes between healthy human individuals. Running of the assay took place at deep level. Clones were read by immunoSEQ multiplex PCR, and TCRdb kept only the in-frame ones, dropping some. The repertoire holds some 2,500,000 clones, with 80% to 95% as singletons. Source material: naive CD4+ T cells from PBMCs. Indicated subset: CD45RA+ positively selected. The receptor was isolated from a man between 18 and 29 years old in good health. Some clones in this sample may be carry-over from other donors' samples.

The CDR3 DNA reads TGTGCCAGCAGCCCCTTGGGACTTAACCAAGAGACCCAGTACTTC. Translation: CASSPLGLNQETQYF. The chain employs TRBV7-3 and TRBJ2-5; weak D call: TRBD2 (6 bases). V lost 5 bases and J lost 0, with 13 bases in between. CDR3 length equals 15 residues. Germline V gene sequence: CDR1 SGHTA, CDR2 FQGTGA.